The rows below give T cell receptor beta chains drawn from one sample of a study of control samples from healthy donors and cancer patients. The method was immunoSEQ multiplex PCR; TCRdb's version includes in-frame clones alone and lacks a portion of them. Seen here are 130,000 or so clones, roughly 90% observed once, and the top ten hold about 3.2%. The sequencing input was blood. The receptors come from a man over 45 in good health. The CDR3 runs from the conserved cysteine through the conserved F or W.

J gene,V gene,CDR3 protein
TRBJ1-1,TRBV14,CASSQEENTEAFF
TRBJ1-6,TRBV21-1,CASSSYKGDSPLHF
TRBJ1-5,TRBV4-1,CASSQGGQGIGQPQHF
TRBJ1-5,TRBV6-6,CASSRDTSNQPQHF
TRBJ2-7,TRBV28,CASSSHVSYEQYF
TRBJ2-3,TRBV3-1/TRBV3-2,CASSQGTTGNTDTQYF
TRBJ2-1,TRBV2,CASTLEGTEVHEQFF
TRBJ1-5,TRBV28,CASSLWGGNNQPQHF
TRBJ2-1,TRBV7-7,CASSLTRDNYNEQFF
TRBJ1-4,TRBV10-1,CASSAPERGGKLFF
TRBJ1-6,TRBV5-8,CASSLSDNPNSNSPLHF
TRBJ2-7,TRBV5-1,CASSLTGVTYEQYF
TRBJ1-6,TRBV10-2,CASSETDNSPLHF
TRBJ2-7,TRBV6-2/TRBV6-3,CASSKQTGSEQYF
TRBJ2-1,TRBV15,CATSRDTGGNEQFF
TRBJ1-1,TRBV4-1,CASSTGMNTEAFF
TRBJ2-7,TRBV5-4,CASSLEGLTYEQYF
TRBJ1-6,TRBV6-5,CATYSPGHYNSPLHF
TRBJ2-1,TRBV5-1,CASSLRERGSSYNEQFF
TRBJ2-1,TRBV18,CASSPPGGVGSQFF
TRBJ2-6,TRBV4-1,CASSQDRSVVLAGANVLTF
TRBJ2-5,TRBV24-1,CATSDLMDTQYF
TRBJ1-2,TRBV7-8,CASSPSGGIYGYTF
TRBJ2-1,TRBV7-6,CASSLLTQGYNEQFF
TRBJ2-3,TRBV2,CASTTYLSTDTQYF
TRBJ2-5,TRBV28,CASSSQTAQETQYF
TRBJ1-1,TRBV28,CASKLPLQGASEAFF
TRBJ1-4,TRBV19,CASSIVGGKLFF
TRBJ1-2,TRBV5-1,CASSLEGNYGYTF
TRBJ1-1,TRBV4-2,CASSVRGARDTEAFF
TRBJ1-3,TRBV4-1,CASSQDRPLSGNTIYF
TRBJ2-5,TRBV5-1,CASSPTPGLVETQYF
TRBJ1-6,TRBV3-1/TRBV3-2,CASSQEGDRRDSPLHF
TRBJ2-5,TRBV28,CASSPGTGRQETQYF
TRBJ2-7,TRBV7-9,CASSTGAWSSYEQYF
TRBJ1-3,TRBV11-2,CASSLWTQSGNTIYF